This T cell receptor beta chain was captured in a study of blood T cells in healthy people across ages. Sample-barcoded 5' priming and a J-beta primer mix drove a second PCR of roughly 6 to 12 cycles. Via MiXCR, TCRdb re-called the 5' RACE reads, giving one row per CDR3 protein. The sample has 1.5 million to 1.8 million distinct CDR3 sequences; around 40% are singletons. This CDR3 spans 15 amino acids. Germline loops: CDR1 LGHNA, CDR2 YSLEER. The germline V and J ends were trimmed by 0 bases and 4 bases, with 12 bases remaining between them. Investigators took 8 to 10 milliliters of peripheral blood from every donor.

The chain carries TRBV4-3 and TRBJ1-2; D remains unclear. This TCR was recovered from a woman younger than 35 in good health. The sample comprised blood. CDR3 nucleotide sequence: TGCGCCAGCAGCCAAGATCTGGTACAATTCTATGGCTACACCTTC. It codes for CASSQDLVQFYGYTF.